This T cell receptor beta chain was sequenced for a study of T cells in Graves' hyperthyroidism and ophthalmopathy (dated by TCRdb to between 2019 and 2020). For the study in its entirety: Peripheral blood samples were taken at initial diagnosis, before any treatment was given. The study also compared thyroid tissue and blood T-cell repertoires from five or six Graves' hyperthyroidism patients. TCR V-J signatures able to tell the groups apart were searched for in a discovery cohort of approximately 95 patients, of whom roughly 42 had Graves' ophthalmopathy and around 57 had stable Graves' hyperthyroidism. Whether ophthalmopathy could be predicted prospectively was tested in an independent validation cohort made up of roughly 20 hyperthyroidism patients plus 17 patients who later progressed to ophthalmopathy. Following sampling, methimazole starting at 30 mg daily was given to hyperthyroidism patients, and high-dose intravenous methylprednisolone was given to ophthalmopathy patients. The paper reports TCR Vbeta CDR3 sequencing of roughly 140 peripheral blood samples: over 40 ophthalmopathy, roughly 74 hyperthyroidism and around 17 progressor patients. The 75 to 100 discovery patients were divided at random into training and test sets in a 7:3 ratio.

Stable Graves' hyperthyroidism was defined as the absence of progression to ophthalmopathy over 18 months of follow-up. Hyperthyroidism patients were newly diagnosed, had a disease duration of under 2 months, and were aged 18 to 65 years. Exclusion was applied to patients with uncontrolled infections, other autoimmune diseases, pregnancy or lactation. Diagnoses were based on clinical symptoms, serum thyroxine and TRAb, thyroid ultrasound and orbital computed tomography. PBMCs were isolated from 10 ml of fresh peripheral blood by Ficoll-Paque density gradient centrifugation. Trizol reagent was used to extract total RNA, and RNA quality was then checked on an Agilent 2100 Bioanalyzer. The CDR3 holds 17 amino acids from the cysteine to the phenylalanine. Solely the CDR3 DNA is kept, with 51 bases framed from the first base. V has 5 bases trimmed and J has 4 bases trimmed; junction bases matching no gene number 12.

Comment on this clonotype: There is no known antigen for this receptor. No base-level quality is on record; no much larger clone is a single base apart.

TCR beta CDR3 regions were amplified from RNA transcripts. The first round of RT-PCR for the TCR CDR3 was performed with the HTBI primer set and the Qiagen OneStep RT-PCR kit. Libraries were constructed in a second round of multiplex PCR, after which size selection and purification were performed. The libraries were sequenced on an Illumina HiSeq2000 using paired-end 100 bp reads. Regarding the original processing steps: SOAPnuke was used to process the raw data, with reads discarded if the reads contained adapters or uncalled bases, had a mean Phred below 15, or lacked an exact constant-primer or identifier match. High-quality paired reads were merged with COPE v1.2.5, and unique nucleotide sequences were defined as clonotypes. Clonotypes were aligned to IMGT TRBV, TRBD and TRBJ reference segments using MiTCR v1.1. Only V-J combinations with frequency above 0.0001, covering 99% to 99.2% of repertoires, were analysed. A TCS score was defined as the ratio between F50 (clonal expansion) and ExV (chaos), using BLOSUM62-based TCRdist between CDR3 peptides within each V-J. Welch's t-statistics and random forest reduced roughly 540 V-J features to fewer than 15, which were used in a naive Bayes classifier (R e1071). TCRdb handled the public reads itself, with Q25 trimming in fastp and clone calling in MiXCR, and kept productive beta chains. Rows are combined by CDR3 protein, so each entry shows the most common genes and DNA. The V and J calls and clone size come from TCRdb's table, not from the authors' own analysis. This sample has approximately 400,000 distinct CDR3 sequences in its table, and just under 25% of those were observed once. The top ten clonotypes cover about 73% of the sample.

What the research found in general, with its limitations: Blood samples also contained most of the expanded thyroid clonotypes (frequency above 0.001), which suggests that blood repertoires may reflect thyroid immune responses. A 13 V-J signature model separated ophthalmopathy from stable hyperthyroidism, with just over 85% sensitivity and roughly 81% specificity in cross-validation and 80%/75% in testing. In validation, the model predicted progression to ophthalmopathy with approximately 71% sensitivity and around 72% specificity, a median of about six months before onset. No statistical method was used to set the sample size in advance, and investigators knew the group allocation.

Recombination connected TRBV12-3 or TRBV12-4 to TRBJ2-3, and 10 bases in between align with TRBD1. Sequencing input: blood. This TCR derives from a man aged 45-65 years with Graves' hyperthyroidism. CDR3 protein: CASSPGTGTGVADTQYF. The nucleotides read TGTGCCAGCAGTCCTGGTACCGGGACAGGGGTAGCAGATACGCAGTATTTT.